These 31 T cell receptor beta chains share one sample of origin, sequenced in a study of T cells in tuberculosis. Profiled with immunoSEQ multiplex PCR; TCRdb holds only in-frame clones, not every one. Counted here are about 23,000 clones, roughly 95% occurring once; the ten biggest clones make up more than 7.5%. Sample: PBMCs. Receptor source: a donor aged 10 to 29 with latent tuberculosis or without tuberculosis infection.

The chain is built from TRBV6-1 and TRBJ2-2; D unresolved. Trimming removed 4 bases at V and 6 bases at J, with 9 bases between. This CDR3 spans 13 amino acids. Germline V gene sequence: CDR1 MNHNS, CDR2 SASEGT. The CDR3 is CASSASKAGELFF. For the CDR3, the DNA is TGTGCCAGCAGTGCTAGTAAGGCCGGGGAGCTGTTTTTT.

V and J are TRBV5-4 and TRBJ2-3, with D tentatively TRBD1 (5 bases). Germline CDR1 reads SGHNT; CDR2 reads YYREEE (reference sequence). This CDR3 contains 14 residues. The V gene lost 4 bases and the J gene lost 5 bases, with 14 bases spanning the gap. CDR3 sequence reads: CASSPNRPLDTQYF. CDR3 sequence (DNA): TGTGCCAGCAGCCCGAACAGGCCCTTAGATACGCAGTATTTT.

The chain is built from TRBV30 and TRBJ1-4; D call uncertain. The germline V gene has CDR1 GTSNPN and CDR2 SVGIG (reference sequence). The CDR3 totals 14 residues. V was pared by 0 bases and J by 6 bases, with 11 bases between. DNA for the CDR3: TGTGCCTGGAGTGTAGTGAAGAGGGATGAAAAACTGTTTTTT. It yields the protein CAWSVVKRDEKLFF.

V is TRBV15 and J is TRBJ2-5, with D uncertain. The CDR3 runs to 17 residues. The germline V gene has CDR1 LNHNV and CDR2 YYDKDF (reference sequence). The V and J ends lost 2 bases and 9 bases respectively, with 25 bases between them. The CDR3 DNA reads TGTGCCACCAGCAGAAGATGGCTTATGGAGCCGATCGAGGCCCAGTACTTC. It specifies CATSRRWLMEPIEAQYF.

V and J are TRBV6-4 and TRBJ1-2, with D possibly TRBD1 on 6 matching bases. The ends were cut back, 0 bases at V and 8 bases at J, with 10 bases in the middle. The CDR3 runs to 13 residues. Germline V CDR1 and CDR2: MRHNA, SNTAGT. In DNA, the CDR3 is TGTGCCAGCAGTGACTCGATAGGGGGAGGCTACACCTTC. Its protein is CASSDSIGGGYTF.

This clone was counted once. The rearrangement uses TRBV9 and TRBJ2-3; maybe TRBD1 (7 bases). Looked up from germline, CDR1 is SGDLS and CDR2 is YYNGEE. The ends were cut back, 0 bases at V and 3 bases at J, with 14 bases in the middle. This CDR3 has 16 amino acids. The CDR3 loop reads CASSVGAGQYTDTQYF. The CDR3 coding sequence is TGTGCCAGCAGCGTAGGCGCGGGACAGTATACAGATACGCAGTATTTT.

The genes are TRBV4-1 and TRBJ2-7; possibly TRBD1 for D (6 bases). V lost 4 bases and J 0 bases, leaving 19 bases between the germline ends. This CDR3 comprises 17 residues. Germline assignment: CDR1 MGHRA and CDR2 YSYEKL. The CDR3, as DNA: TGCGCCAGCAGCCCCCTTGGGGCAGGGGACGACTCCTACGAGCAGTACTTC. Residues: CASSPLGAGDDSYEQYF.

Here the CDR3 reads CASSGQGTDTQYF. The CDR3 nucleotides are TGTGCCAGCAGTGGTCAGGGCACAGATACGCAGTATTTT. V gene TRBV2 combines with J gene TRBJ2-3; D is unclear. The germline CDR1 and CDR2 sequences are SNHLY and FYNNEI. The CDR3 consists of 13 residues. The ends were cut back, 4 bases at V and 1 base at J, with 6 bases in the middle.

The CDR3 region has the DNA TGTGCCACCAGCAGGACCGGGACAGGGGGCGGCTACACCTTC. It codes for CATSRTGTGGGYTF. The chain is built from TRBV15 and TRBJ1-2, with TRBD1 matching 12 bases. CDR3 length: 14 amino acids. Germline loops: CDR1 LNHNV, CDR2 YYDKDF (reference sequence). V gave up 3 bases and J gave up 8 bases; unmatched junction bases: 4.

The chain links TRBV19 to TRBJ1-2; 8 bases line up with TRBD1. The CDR3 consists of 15 residues. Germline CDR1 and CDR2: LNHDA and SQIVND (reference sequence). Unmatched junction bases numbered 11, after V lost 7 bases and J lost 4 bases. CDR3 in amino acids: CASTDTGGVRYGYTF. CDR3 DNA sequence: TGTGCCAGTACCGATACAGGGGGGGTCCGCTATGGCTACACCTTC.

As to this clone: The sample holds other DNA sequences that translate to the same CDR3. The rearrangement links TRBV27 to TRBJ1-1, with a possible D match to TRBD1 (5 bases). Trimming left V 2 bases short and J 0 bases short, with 7 bases between. Per germline, CDR1 MNHEY and CDR2 SMNVEV (reference sequence). The CDR3 length is 14 residues. This chain's CDR3 is CASSLRGMNTEAFF. The CDR3 DNA is TGTGCCAGCAGTTTACGGGGGATGAACACTGAAGCTTTCTTT.

The rearrangement joins TRBV2 to TRBJ2-7; TRBD1 aligns across 8 bases. Germline CDR1 reads SNHLY; CDR2 reads FYNNEI. CDR3 length: 16 amino acids. Trimming took 11 bases from V and 0 from J; bases not matched to a gene: 15. DNA for the CDR3: TGTGCCCGCGGTCAGGGTAGGACAGGGAGCTCCTACGAGCAGTACTTC. Translating it yields CARGQGRTGSSYEQYF.

This chain joins TRBV28 and TRBJ1-1, with 8 bases identical to TRBD1. Unmatched junction bases numbered 5, after V lost 6 bases and J lost 8 bases. The CDR3 totals 12 residues. Germline V gene lookup returns CDR1 MDHEN and CDR2 SYDVKM. CDR3 coding DNA: TGTGCCAGCAGAGCAGGGGGCTTGGAAGCTTTCTTT. Protein: CASRAGGLEAFF.

V usage is TRBV29-1 and J usage is TRBJ2-1; tentatively, D is TRBD2 (5 bases). Trimming took off 4 bases at V and 5 bases at J, with 15 bases between the two ends. Per the germline V gene, CDR1 is SQVTM and CDR2 is ANQGSEA. CDR3 length: 14 amino acids. CDR3 nucleotides: TGCAGCGTTGGGACTCCACTTTCCAACAATGAGCAGTTCTTC. The encoded protein is CSVGTPLSNNEQFF.

The CDR3 sequence is CASSDRGLLDAEAFF. Written as DNA, the CDR3 is TGTGCCAGCAGCGACAGGGGGCTGTTGGACGCTGAAGCTTTCTTT. The rearrangement uses TRBV21-1 and TRBJ1-1; the DNA was not used to check the table's D call, TRBD1. TRBV21-1 is shown as a pseudogene. The CDR3 runs 15 residues.

The chain employs TRBV9 and TRBJ2-3, with 9 bases matching TRBD2. CDR1 and CDR2 (germline): SGDLS, YYNGEE. V gave up 3 bases and J gave up 7 bases; unmatched junction bases: 9. This CDR3 spans 15 amino acids. The CDR3 reads CASSATLAGINTQYF. CDR3 bases: TGTGCCAGCAGCGCCACACTAGCGGGTATAAATACGCAGTATTTT.

This chain links TRBV4-1 with TRBJ2-3, with a possible D match to TRBD2 (5 bases). The CDR3 runs 16 residues. V was trimmed by 1 base and J by 2 bases, leaving 13 bases between them. Germline V gene lookup returns CDR1 MGHRA and CDR2 YSYEKL. The CDR3 is CASSQGSASPTDTQYF. Written as DNA, the CDR3 is TGCGCCAGCAGCCAAGGGTCGGCTAGCCCCACAGATACGCAGTATTTT.

This sequence joins TRBV18 and TRBJ2-1, with 7 nucleotides matching TRBD2. The ends lost 3 bases at V and 5 bases at J; junction bases unmatched: 4. CDR1 and CDR2 from the germline V gene are KGHSH and LQKENI. The CDR3 has 14 amino acids. CDR3 region: CASSPGRADNEQFF. The CDR3 bases are TGTGCCAGCTCACCGGGGAGGGCCGACAATGAGCAGTTCTTC.

The chain combines TRBV2 with TRBJ1-1; 10 positions agree with TRBD1. The ends lost 4 bases at V and 5 bases at J; junction bases unmatched: 16. CDR3 size: 18 residues. CDR1 is SNHLY, CDR2 FYNNEI, per germline. This CDR3 reads CASSAQLLGGQGYTEAFF. The CDR3 region has the DNA TGTGCCAGCAGTGCCCAACTCTTGGGGGGACAGGGGTATACTGAAGCTTTCTTT.

The CDR3 region has the DNA TGTGCCAGCAGTTCGCGGGACTCGGGGCCGTACTTC. Translating it yields CASSSRDSGPYF. The J gene is TRBJ2-4, the V gene TRBV6-6; D is possibly TRBD2 (6 bases). This CDR3 is built from 12 residues. Trimming pared 4 bases from V and 15 bases from J, leaving 16 bases between. The germline gives CDR1 MNHNY, CDR2 SVGAGI (reference sequence).

The chain employs TRBV5-8 and TRBJ1-1; 11 bases align to TRBD1. The CDR3 length is 16 residues. V lost 3 bases and J lost 0; bases outside the gene matches: 4. From germline, CDR1 is SGHTS and CDR2 YDEGEE. CDR3: CASSYRDRGMNTEAFF. The CDR3 bases are TGTGCCAGCAGCTACCGGGACAGGGGGATGAACACTGAAGCTTTCTTT.

This CDR3 is CASSSTGVGTGELFF. In DNA form, the CDR3 reads TGTGCCAGCAGCTCTACAGGGGTGGGCACCGGGGAGCTGTTTTTT. This chain links TRBV7-3 with TRBJ2-2; 7 positions agree with TRBD1. This CDR3 has 15 residues. Losses at the gene ends were 4 bases for V and 4 bases for J; bases not matched to a gene: 6. In germline, CDR1 is SGHTA, CDR2 FQGTGA.

J is TRBJ2-7 and V is TRBV21-1; the table's D call, TRBD1, was not checked against the DNA. TRBV21-1 is a listed pseudogene. The CDR3 has 15 residues. CDR3 region: CASSKVPRGSYEQYV. The CDR3, as DNA: TGTGCCAGCAGCAAAGTGCCCAGGGGGTCCTACGAGCAGTACGTC.

The rearrangement joins TRBV11-2 to TRBJ2-7; unclear D gene. The V end lost 2 bases, the J end lost 7 bases, and 12 bases lay between the germline ends. Germline CDR1 and CDR2: SGHAT and FQNNGV. This CDR3 region has 13 residues. The DNA of the CDR3 is TGTGCCAGCAGCTTATCCGGTTTTGGGGAGCAGTACGTC. Its protein is CASSLSGFGEQYV.

V is TRBV28 and J is TRBJ2-2; TRBD2 matches at 8 bases. J was trimmed by 6 bases and V by 6 bases; bases with no gene match: 9. This CDR3 has 15 residues. Germline V lookup: CDR1 MDHEN, CDR2 SYDVKM. CDR3 DNA: TGTGCCAGCAGCCCGGGGGGGGCCCGGGCCGGGGAGCTGTTTTTT. Translating gives CASSPGGARAGELFF.

The chain employs TRBV5-1 and TRBJ2-5, with D perhaps TRBD1 (6 bases). The CDR3 is 15 amino acids. Trimming cost V 4 bases and J 2 bases, with 15 bases left between them. CDR1 is SGHRS, CDR2 YFSETQ, per germline. The CDR3 region is CASSIQGWSQETQYF. DNA of the CDR3: TGCGCCAGCAGCATACAGGGTTGGAGTCAAGAGACCCAGTACTTC.

This chain joins TRBV6-1 and TRBJ2-1; 7 positions match TRBD2. Losses at the gene ends were 3 bases for V and 8 bases for J; bases not matched to a gene: 10. This CDR3 has 15 amino acids. Germline assignment: CDR1 MNHNS and CDR2 SASEGT. The CDR3 DNA is TGTGCCAGCAGTGATGGCGCGGGGGATCCCGATGAGCAGTTCTTC. This codes for CASSDGAGDPDEQFF.

This chain connects TRBV27 to TRBJ2-7, with TRBD1 matching 7 bases. Germline V gene lookup returns CDR1 MNHEY and CDR2 SMNVEV (reference sequence). With 6 bases clipped from V and 3 bases from J, the junction kept 5 bases outside the gene matches. This CDR3 is built from 13 residues. CDR3 DNA sequence: TGTGCCAGCAGCGCTCGACAGGGCTACGAGCAGTACTTC. Encoded protein: CASSARQGYEQYF.

The gene calls are TRBV20-1 and TRBJ2-7; 7 bases line up with TRBD2. CDR1 and CDR2 (germline): DFQATT, SNEGSKA (reference sequence). Losses at the gene ends were 6 bases for V and 6 bases for J; bases not matched to a gene: 5. CDR3 size: 11 residues. The CDR3 sequence: CSATGGIEQYF. As DNA, the CDR3 is TGCAGTGCCACCGGGGGGATCGAGCAGTACTTC.

V usage is TRBV29-1 and J usage is TRBJ1-5; weak D call: TRBD1 (5 bases). Trimming shortened V by 4 bases and J by 6 bases, and 13 bases separated the two germline ends. There are 13 residues in the CDR3. In germline, CDR1 is SQVTM, CDR2 ANQGSEA. The CDR3 spells CSVGAGIGQPQHF. DNA for the CDR3: TGCAGCGTTGGGGCAGGGATTGGTCAGCCCCAGCATTTT.

The chain joins TRBV2 to TRBJ2-1; possibly TRBD2 for D (6 bases). V shed 0 bases and J shed 6 bases, with 9 bases lying between them. Germline-derived CDR1 and CDR2 are SNHLY and FYNNEI. This CDR3 has 14 amino acids. The CDR3 DNA reads as TGTGCCAGCAGTGAAGCGCGGGGCGGCAATGAGCAGTTCTTC. Protein sequence: CASSEARGGNEQFF.